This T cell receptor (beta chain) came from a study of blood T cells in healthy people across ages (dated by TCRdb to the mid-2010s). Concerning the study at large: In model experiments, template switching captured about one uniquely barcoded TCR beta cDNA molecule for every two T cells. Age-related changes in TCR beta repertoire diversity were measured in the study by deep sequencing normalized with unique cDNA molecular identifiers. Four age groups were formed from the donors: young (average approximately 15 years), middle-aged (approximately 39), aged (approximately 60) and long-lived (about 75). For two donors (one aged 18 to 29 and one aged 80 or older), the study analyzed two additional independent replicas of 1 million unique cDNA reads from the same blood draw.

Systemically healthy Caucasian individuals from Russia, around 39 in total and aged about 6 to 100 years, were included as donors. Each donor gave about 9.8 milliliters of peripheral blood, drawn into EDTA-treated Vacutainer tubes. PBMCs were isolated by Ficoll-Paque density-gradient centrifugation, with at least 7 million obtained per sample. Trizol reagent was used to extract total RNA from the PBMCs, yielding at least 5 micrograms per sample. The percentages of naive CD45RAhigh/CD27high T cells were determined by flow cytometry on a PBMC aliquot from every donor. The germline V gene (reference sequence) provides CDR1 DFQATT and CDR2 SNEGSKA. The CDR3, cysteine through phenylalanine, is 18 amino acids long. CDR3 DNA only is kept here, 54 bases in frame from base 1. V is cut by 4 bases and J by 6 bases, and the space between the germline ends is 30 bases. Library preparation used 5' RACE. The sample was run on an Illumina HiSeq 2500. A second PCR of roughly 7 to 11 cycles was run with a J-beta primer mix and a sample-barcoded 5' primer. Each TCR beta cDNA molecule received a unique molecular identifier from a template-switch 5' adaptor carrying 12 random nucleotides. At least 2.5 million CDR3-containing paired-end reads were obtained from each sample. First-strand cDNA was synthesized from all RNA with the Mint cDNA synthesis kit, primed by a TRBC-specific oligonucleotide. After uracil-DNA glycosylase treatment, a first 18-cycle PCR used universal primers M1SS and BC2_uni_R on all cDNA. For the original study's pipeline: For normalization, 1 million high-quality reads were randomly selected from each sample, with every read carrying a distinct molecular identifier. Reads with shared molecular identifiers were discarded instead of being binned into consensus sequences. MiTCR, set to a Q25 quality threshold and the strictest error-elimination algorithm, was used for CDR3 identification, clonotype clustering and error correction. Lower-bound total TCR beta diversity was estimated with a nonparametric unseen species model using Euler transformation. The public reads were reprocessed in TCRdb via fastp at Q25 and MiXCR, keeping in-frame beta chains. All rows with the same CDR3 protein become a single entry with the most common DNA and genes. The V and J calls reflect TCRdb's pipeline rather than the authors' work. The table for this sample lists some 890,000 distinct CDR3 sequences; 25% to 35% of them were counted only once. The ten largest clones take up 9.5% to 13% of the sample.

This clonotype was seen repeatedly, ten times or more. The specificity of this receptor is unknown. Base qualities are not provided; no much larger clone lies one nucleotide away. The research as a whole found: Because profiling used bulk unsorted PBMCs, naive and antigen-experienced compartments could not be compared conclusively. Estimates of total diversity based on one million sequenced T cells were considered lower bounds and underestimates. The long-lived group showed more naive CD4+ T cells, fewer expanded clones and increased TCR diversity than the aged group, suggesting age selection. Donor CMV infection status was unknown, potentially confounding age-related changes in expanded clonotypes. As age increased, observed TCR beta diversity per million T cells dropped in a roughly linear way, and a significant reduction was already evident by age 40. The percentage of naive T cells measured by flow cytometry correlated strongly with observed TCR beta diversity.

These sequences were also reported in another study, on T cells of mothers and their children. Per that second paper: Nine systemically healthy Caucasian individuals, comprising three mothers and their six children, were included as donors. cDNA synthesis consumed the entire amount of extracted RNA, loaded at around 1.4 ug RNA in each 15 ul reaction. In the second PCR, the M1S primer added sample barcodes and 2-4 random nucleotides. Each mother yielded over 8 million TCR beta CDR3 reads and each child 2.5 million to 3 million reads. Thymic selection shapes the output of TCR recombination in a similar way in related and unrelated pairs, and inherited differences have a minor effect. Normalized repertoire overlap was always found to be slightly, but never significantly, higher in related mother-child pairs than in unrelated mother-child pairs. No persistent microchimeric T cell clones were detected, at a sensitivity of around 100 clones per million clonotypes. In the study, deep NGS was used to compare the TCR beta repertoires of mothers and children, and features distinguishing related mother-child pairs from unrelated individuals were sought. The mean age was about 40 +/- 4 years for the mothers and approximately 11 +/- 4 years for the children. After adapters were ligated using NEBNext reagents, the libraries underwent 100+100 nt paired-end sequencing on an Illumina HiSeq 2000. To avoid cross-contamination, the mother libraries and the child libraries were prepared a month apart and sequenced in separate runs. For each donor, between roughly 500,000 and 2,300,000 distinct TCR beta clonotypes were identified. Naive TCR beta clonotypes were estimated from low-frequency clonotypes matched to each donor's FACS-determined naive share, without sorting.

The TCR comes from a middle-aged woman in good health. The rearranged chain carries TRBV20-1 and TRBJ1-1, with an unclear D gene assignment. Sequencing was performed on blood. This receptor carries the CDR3 CSATGGERQGLVNAEAFF. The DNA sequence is TGCAGTGCTACGGGAGGTGAGCGACAAGGACTGGTAAACGCTGAAGCTTTCTTT.